This T cell receptor (beta chain) was documented in a study of control samples from healthy donors and cancer patients. The V gene's germline CDR1 is MNHNY and CDR2 SVGAGI (reference sequence). This CDR3 has 13 amino acids. The V gene lost 5 bases and the J gene lost 5 bases, with 9 bases spanning the gap. Produced via immunoSEQ multiplex PCR; TCRdb's table is partial and in-frame only. This sample carries roughly 88,000 clones, about nine tenths of them seen once, and the ten largest clones take approximately 15%. Sequences were obtained from blood. This chain joins TRBV6-6 and TRBJ1-4, with D unresolved. This receptor was identified in a man in his fifties in good health. CDR3 region: CASSPTTNEKLFF. CDR3 DNA: TGTGCCAGCAGTCCGACGACGAATGAAAAACTGTTTTTT.